The 17 T cell receptor beta chains below all came from one sample that was sequenced in a study of blood T cell repertoires in COVID-19. This table comes from immunoSEQ multiplex PCR, and its TCRdb copy is limited to in-frame clones, with some not included. Of 200,000 or so clones listed, roughly nine tenths are singletons. Sequencing input: PBMCs or T cells enriched from blood (not recorded which). The receptors here all came from a woman aged 18 to 35 who had recovered from COVID-19.

The gene calls are TRBV14 and TRBJ2-7; 9 bases map to TRBD1. Germline V gene data show CDR1 as SGHDN and CDR2 as FVKESK. The CDR3 runs to 17 residues. The trim removed 2 bases at V and 1 base at J, leaving 9 bases unmatched. The CDR3 nucleotides read TGTGCCAGCAGCCAATCACCCGGGACAGGGAGATCCTACGAGCAGTACTTC. Protein: CASSQSPGTGRSYEQYF.

The chain is built from TRBV13 and TRBJ2-5, with 9 positions matching TRBD1. The CDR3 is made up of 15 amino acids. Germline CDR1 PRHDT, CDR2 FYEKMQ (reference sequence). Losses at the gene ends were 3 bases for V and 4 bases for J; bases not matched to a gene: 6. In nucleotides, the CDR3 is TGTGCCAGCAGCTTGGGACAGGGAAGGGGAGAGACCCAGTACTTC. Its protein is CASSLGQGRGETQYF. Full variable domain (missing parts from reference TRBV13 and TRBJ2-5): AAGVIQSPRHLIKEKRETATLKCYPIPRHDTVYWYQQGPGQDPQFLISFYEKMQSDKGSIPDRFSAQQFSDYHSELNMSSLELGDSALYFCASSLGQGRGETQYFGPGTRLLVL.

The V and J genes are TRBV18 and TRBJ1-4; 8 bases are shared with TRBD1. V trimming: 3 bases; J trimming: 8 bases; junction bases outside the gene matches: 2. In germline, CDR1 is KGHSH, CDR2 LQKENI. The CDR3 is 13 residues long. The CDR3 region has the DNA TGTGCCAGCTCACCTGGACAGGGCGAAAAACTGTTTTTT. It codes for CASSPGQGEKLFF.

The CDR3 sequence is CASSSLGQGSTDTQYF. CDR3 in DNA: TGTGCCAGCAGCTCTTTAGGACAGGGAAGCACAGATACGCAGTATTTT. The V and J genes are TRBV7-9 and TRBJ2-3; 8 nucleotides agree with TRBD1. Germline V gives CDR1 SEHNR, CDR2 FQNEAQ (reference sequence). The CDR3 length is 16 residues. V gave up 4 bases and J gave up 0 bases; unmatched junction bases: 6. Together with reference TRBV7-9 and TRBJ2-3, the CDR3 gives the full variable domain: DTGVSQNPRHKITKRGQNVTFRCDPISEHNRLYWYRQTLGQGPEFLTYFQNEAQLEKSRLLSDRFSAERPKGSFSTLEIQRTEQGDSAMYLCASSSLGQGSTDTQYFGPGTRLTVL.

The chain is built from TRBV6-2 or TRBV6-3 and TRBJ1-2, with 9 bases fitting TRBD1. The trim removed 5 bases at V and 8 bases at J, leaving 6 bases unmatched. The CDR3 has 13 residues. Germline V gene sequence: CDR1 MNHEY, CDR2 SVGEGT. The CDR3 region is CASSRDRADGYTF. CDR3 nucleotides: TGTGCCAGCAGTAGGGACAGGGCGGACGGCTACACCTTC.

The chain's CDR3 is CASSYRDRDHGYTF. The DNA of the CDR3 is TGTGCCAGCAGTTACCGGGACAGGGATCATGGCTACACCTTC. The chain recombines TRBV6-5 with TRBJ1-2; 9 nucleotides agree with TRBD1. V was clipped by 2 bases and J by 6 bases; unmatched bases: 4. The length of the CDR3 is 14 residues. Germline V lookup: CDR1 MNHEY, CDR2 SVGAGI.

This sequence joins TRBV6-5 and TRBJ2-7; tentatively, D is TRBD2 (6 bases). The CDR3 spans 14 residues. CDR1 MNHEY and CDR2 SVGAGI come from the germline V gene. V shed 3 bases and J shed 3 bases, with 12 bases lying between them. Written as DNA, the CDR3 is TGTGCCAGCAGTTATGATGTCGGGGGCTACGAGCAGTACTTC. This sequence encodes CASSYDVGGYEQYF.

This chain links TRBV2 with TRBJ2-7, with 11 bases identical to TRBD2. V lost 3 bases, J lost 0 bases, and 16 bases stayed unmatched. This CDR3 has 20 amino acids. Germline V gene lookup returns CDR1 SNHLY and CDR2 FYNNEI. CDR3 bases: TGTGCCAGCAGTGACCGGGCTAGCGGGGGGCCTATATTTAGCTCCTACGAGCAGTACTTC. Amino acids: CASSDRASGGPIFSSYEQYF.

The rearrangement links TRBV29-1 to TRBJ2-3, with 8 bases aligning to TRBD2. The CDR3 is made up of 13 amino acids. The V gene's germline CDR1 is SQVTM and CDR2 ANQGSEA. The CDR3 DNA follows: TGCGGAGCGGGGGCCCTCGCCACAGATACGCAGTATTTT. This sequence encodes CGAGALATDTQYF.

In its sample, this clone was seen once. V gene TRBV25-1 combines with J gene TRBJ1-1, with 7 bases lining up with TRBD1. Trimming removed 4 bases from V and 5 bases from J; junction bases left unmatched: 7. Germline V gene data show CDR1 as MGHDK and CDR2 as SYGVNS. The CDR3 is made up of 14 amino acids. The CDR3 spells CASSGTGRQTEAFF. The CDR3 coding sequence is TGTGCCAGCAGTGGGACAGGTCGCCAAACTGAAGCTTTCTTT.

The J gene is TRBJ1-1, the V gene TRBV7-9, with D possibly TRBD1 on 6 matching bases. Trimming stripped 5 bases from V and 5 bases from J, with 15 bases between. The CDR3 extends over 14 amino acids. Germline values: CDR1 SEHNR, CDR2 FQNEAQ (reference sequence). This CDR3 is CASSPQQGGTEAFF. The CDR3 DNA reads TGTGCCAGCAGCCCTCAACAGGGAGGGACTGAAGCTTTCTTT.

J is TRBJ2-3 and V is TRBV27; 9 nucleotides agree with TRBD2. The CDR3 runs 16 residues. Germline CDR1 and CDR2: MNHEY and SMNVEV (reference sequence). The V segment lost 0 bases and the J segment 1 base; nucleotides outside the gene matches: 2. For the CDR3, the DNA is TGTGCCAGCAGTTTATCTTCTAGCGGGGGCACAGATACGCAGTATTTT. Translating it yields CASSLSSSGGTDTQYF.

In its sample, this clone was seen once. The chain links TRBV7-2 to TRBJ2-3; 9 bases line up with TRBD1. V lost 3 bases, J lost 8 bases, and 9 bases stayed unmatched. Germline V lookup: CDR1 SGHTA, CDR2 FQGNSA. This CDR3 is built from 15 residues. CDR3 DNA: TGTGCCAGCAGCTTCGGGGGGACAGGGTCTGCTACGCAGTATTTT. Protein product: CASSFGGTGSATQYF. The full variable domain, its missing parts supplied by reference TRBV7-2 and TRBJ2-3, is GAGVSQSPSNKVTEKGKDVELRCDPISGHTALYWYRQSLGQGLEFLIYFQGNSAPDKSGLPSDRFSAERTGGSVSTLTIQRTQQEDSAVYLCASSFGGTGSATQYFGPGTRLTVL.

The chain joins TRBV18 to TRBJ1-6, with D possibly TRBD1 on 5 matching bases. Germline lookup yields CDR1 KGHSH and CDR2 LQKENI. This CDR3 is built from 11 residues. Trimming took off 9 bases at V and 8 bases at J, with 8 bases between the two ends. The CDR3 region has the DNA TGTGCCAGGCCGGGGGATTCACCCCTCCACTTT. Translating it yields CARPGDSPLHF.

This clone was recorded a few times. The rearrangement links TRBV5-4 to TRBJ2-1; D perhaps matches TRBD2 (5 bases). The germline V gene encodes CDR1 SGHNT and CDR2 YYREEE (reference sequence). Deletions cut 4 bases from V and 10 bases from J, with 12 bases between. The CDR3 runs 12 residues. This CDR3 reads CASSPVGIEQFF. The CDR3 DNA is TGTGCCAGCAGCCCCGTCGGGATAGAGCAGTTCTTC.

This clone was recorded a few times. The rearrangement joins TRBV7-9 to TRBJ2-7; D is possibly TRBD1 (6 bases). The V and J ends lost 3 bases and 3 bases respectively, with 9 bases between them. Germline-derived CDR1 and CDR2 are SEHNR and FQNEAQ (reference sequence). The CDR3 consists of 13 residues. CDR3 region: CASSLTQGYEQYF. DNA for the CDR3: TGTGCCAGCAGCTTGACACAGGGCTACGAGCAGTACTTC.

The rearrangement joins TRBV30 to TRBJ1-2; no reliable D call. Trimming cost V 1 base and J 1 base, with 16 bases left between them. Germline loops: CDR1 GTSNPN, CDR2 SVGIG (reference sequence). The CDR3 extends over 16 amino acids. CDR3 nucleotides: TGTGCCTGGAGTGACCCCGCGGGATGGGGTAACTATGGCTACACCTTC. This encodes CAWSDPAGWGNYGYTF.